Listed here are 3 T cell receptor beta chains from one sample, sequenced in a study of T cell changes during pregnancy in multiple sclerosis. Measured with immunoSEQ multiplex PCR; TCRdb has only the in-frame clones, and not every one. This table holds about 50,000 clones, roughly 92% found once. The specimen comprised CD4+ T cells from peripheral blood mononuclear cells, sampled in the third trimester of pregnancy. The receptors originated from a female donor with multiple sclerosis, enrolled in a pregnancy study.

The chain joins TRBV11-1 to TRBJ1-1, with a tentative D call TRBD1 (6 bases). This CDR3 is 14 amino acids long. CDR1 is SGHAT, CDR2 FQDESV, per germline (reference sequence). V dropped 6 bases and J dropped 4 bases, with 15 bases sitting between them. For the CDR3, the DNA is TGTGCCAGCAGTCTTACAGGGTATCCCACTGAAGCTTTCTTT. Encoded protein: CASSLTGYPTEAFF.

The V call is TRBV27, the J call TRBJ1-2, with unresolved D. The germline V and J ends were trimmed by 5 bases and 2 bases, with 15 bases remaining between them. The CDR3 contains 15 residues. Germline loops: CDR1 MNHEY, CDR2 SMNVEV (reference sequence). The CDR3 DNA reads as TGTGCCAGCAGTCGCTATATGGGAGGGAACTATGGCTACACCTTC. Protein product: CASSRYMGGNYGYTF.

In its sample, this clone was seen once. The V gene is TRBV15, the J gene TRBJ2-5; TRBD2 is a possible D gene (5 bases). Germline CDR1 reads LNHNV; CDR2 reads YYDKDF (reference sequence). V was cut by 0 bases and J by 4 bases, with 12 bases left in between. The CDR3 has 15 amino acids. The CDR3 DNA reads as TGTGCCACCAGCAGAGATCTAGAACGGGGAGAGACCCAGTACTTC. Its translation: CATSRDLERGETQYF. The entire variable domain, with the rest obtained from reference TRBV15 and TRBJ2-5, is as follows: DAMVIQNPRYQVTQFGKPVTLSCSQTLNHNVMYWYQQKSSQAPKLLFHYYDKDFNNEADTPDNFQSRRPNTSFCFLDIRSPGLGDTAMYLCATSRDLERGETQYFGPGTRLLVL.